Below are 19 T cell receptor beta chains sequenced from a single sample in a study of regulatory T cells in long-lasting Graves disease. According to the study, TCR beta libraries were built with iRepertoire HTBI primers and CDR3-region Arm-PCR. TCRdb reprocessed the multiplex PCR reads with MiXCR, giving one entry per CDR3 protein. The sample has over 350,000 distinct CDR3 sequences, around 16% seen once. Time point defined: newly diagnosed GD, antithyroid drugs for less than 3 months. Construction of the TCR library relied on RNA isolated from PBMCs. Another study also made use of these data, one on T cells in Graves' hyperthyroidism and ophthalmopathy.

The source material was peripheral blood mononuclear cells (PBMCs), sampled at new diagnosis, from a patient treated with antithyroid drugs. The receptors come from a woman in her thirties or forties with Graves disease.

The CDR3 region is CASSSTRELAYEQYF. In DNA, the CDR3 is TGTGCCAGCAGCTCAACCCGGGAGCTAGCCTACGAGCAGTACTTC. The chain links TRBV7-9 to TRBJ2-7, with a possible D match to TRBD2 (6 bases). The CDR3 is 15 residues long. Germline lookup yields CDR1 SEHNR and CDR2 FQNEAQ (reference sequence). V lost 4 bases and J 2 bases, leaving 15 bases between the germline ends. The complete variable domain, with remaining parts taken from reference TRBV7-9 and TRBJ2-7, reads DTGVSQNPRHKITKRGQNVTFRCDPISEHNRLYWYRQTLGQGPEFLTYFQNEAQLEKSRLLSDRFSAERPKGSFSTLEIQRTEQGDSAMYLCASSSTRELAYEQYFGPGTRLTVT.

The chain joins TRBV5-1 to TRBJ2-7; 8 nucleotides match TRBD1. Germline V gives CDR1 SGHRS, CDR2 YFSETQ. This CDR3 contains 14 residues. The V and J ends lost 5 bases and 5 bases, in that order; junction bases with no gene match: 9. The CDR3 sequence: CASSLGQGSDEQYF. CDR3 bases: TGCGCCAGCAGTCTCGGACAGGGCTCGGACGAGCAGTACTTC. The entire variable domain, with the rest obtained from reference TRBV5-1 and TRBJ2-7, is as follows: KAGVTQTPRYLIKTRGQQVTLSCSPISGHRSVSWYQQTPGQGLQFLFEYFSETQRNKGNFPGRFSGRQFSNSRSEMNVSTLELGDSALYLCASSLGQGSDEQYFGPGTRLTVT.

By sample fraction, this clonotype is medium-sized. The chain is built from TRBV12-3 or TRBV12-4 and TRBJ1-1, with D possibly matching TRBD1 (5 bases). V dropped 8 bases and J dropped 11 bases, with 15 bases sitting between them. The CDR3 totals 11 residues. This CDR3 reads CASGMGLGAFF. The DNA of the CDR3 is TGTGCCAGCGGTATGGGACTAGGGGCTTTCTTT.

At least ten counts were recorded for this clonotype. The chain has TRBV12-3 or TRBV12-4 and TRBJ2-1, with 11 bases lining up with TRBD2. J gave up 7 bases and V 5 bases, and 7 bases lay outside the gene matches. CDR3 length: 15 amino acids. The chain's CDR3 is CASSPLAGARNEQFF. In DNA form, the CDR3 reads TGTGCCAGCAGTCCACTAGCGGGAGCGAGAAATGAGCAGTTCTTC.

This sequence joins TRBV29-1 and TRBJ2-7; 7 bases are a match to TRBD1. Germline trimming cut 6 bases from V and 0 bases from J; bases unmatched to any gene: 8. CDR1 is SQVTM and CDR2 is ANQGSEA in the germline V gene. This CDR3 has 14 residues. This chain's CDR3 is CSVMTGLSSYEQYF. CDR3 bases: TGCAGCGTGATGACAGGGCTCAGCTCCTACGAGCAGTACTTC.

This clonotype showed up many times. The chain links TRBV20-1 to TRBJ2-3; 9 positions match TRBD2. Trimming at V came to 4 bases and at J to 3 bases, leaving 8 bases not matched to a gene. This CDR3 has 15 residues. The V gene's germline CDR1 is DFQATT and CDR2 SNEGSKA (reference sequence). The CDR3 DNA is TGCAGTGCTATTAGGCATAGCGGGAGAACAGATACGCAGTATTTT. Translated, it gives CSAIRHSGRTDTQYF.

Of note for this clonotype: One base separates it from a far larger clone, so it is likely a read error. As DNA, the CDR3 is TGTGCCAGCAGCTTGATTGCTGGCACAGATACGCAGTATTTT. Translated: CASSLIAGTDTQYF. V usage is TRBV11-2 and J usage is TRBJ2-3; D gene unclear. The CDR3 runs 14 residues. Germline V CDR1 and CDR2: SGHAT, FQNNGV. V lost 3 bases and J lost 1, with 8 bases in between.

This clonotype was counted many times. The J gene is TRBJ2-3, the V gene TRBV11-1; 8 positions match TRBD2. The CDR3 is 14 amino acids. Germline CDR1 SGHAT, CDR2 FQDESV (reference sequence). The J segment lost 5 bases and the V segment lost 5 bases, leaving 6 bases of the junction unmatched. The CDR3 here is CASSPPLAGDTQYF. The CDR3 nucleotides read TGTGCCAGCAGCCCCCCCCTAGCGGGAGATACGCAGTATTTT. The full variable domain, its missing parts supplied by reference TRBV11-1 and TRBJ2-3, is EAEVAQSPRYKITEKSQAVAFWCDPISGHATLYWYRQILGQGPELLVQFQDESVVDDSQLPKDRFSAERLKGVDSTLKIQPAELGDSAMYLCASSPPLAGDTQYFGPGTRLTVL.

This clonotype was observed at least ten times. This sequence joins TRBV5-4 and TRBJ2-3, with 10 positions matching TRBD2. J was trimmed by 5 bases and V by 4 bases; bases with no gene match: 10. This CDR3 has 16 amino acids. Germline-derived CDR1 and CDR2 are SGHNT and YYREEE (reference sequence). The CDR3 is CASSPSLAGEGDTQYF. CDR3 bases: TGTGCCAGCAGCCCGAGCCTAGCGGGAGAAGGAGATACGCAGTATTTT.

The J gene is TRBJ2-1, the V gene TRBV19; 14 bases agree with TRBD2. CDR1 and CDR2 (germline): LNHDA, SQIVND (reference sequence). V was clipped by 6 bases and J by 6 bases; unmatched bases: 16. The length of the CDR3 is 19 residues. As DNA, the CDR3 is TGTGCCAGTAGCGCCACACGGACTAGCGGGAGGTTTGGTATCAATGAGCAGTTCTTC. Residues: CASSATRTSGRFGINEQFF.

The CDR3 is CASSVDSQVGYEQYF. CDR3 nucleotide sequence: TGTGCCAGCAGCGTAGACTCGCAGGTGGGGTACGAGCAGTACTTC. The chain couples TRBV9 to TRBJ2-7, with D unclear. Trimming left V 0 bases short and J 4 bases short, with 14 bases between. CDR3 length: 15 residues. The V gene's germline CDR1 is SGDLS and CDR2 YYNGEE.

The rearrangement joins TRBV14 to TRBJ2-7; D is possibly TRBD2 (6 bases). Germline CDR1 SGHDN, CDR2 FVKESK. V gave up 1 base and J gave up 11 bases, with 30 bases separating them. CDR3 length equals 18 residues. The CDR3 is CASSQVHSGRGGGPRKYF. DNA of the CDR3: TGTGCCAGCAGCCAAGTTCACTCAGGGCGGGGTGGCGGGCCCAGGAAGTACTTC.

As to this clonotype: A read error likely explains this, since a far larger clone differs by one base. This rearrangement joins TRBV13 to TRBJ2-5; TRBD2 aligns across 8 bases. The CDR3 loop spans 15 amino acids. Looked up from germline, CDR1 is PRHDT and CDR2 is FYEKMQ (reference sequence). In DNA, the CDR3 is TGTGTCAGCAAGCGGGGGAGGACTAGCATGGAGACCCAGTACTTC. Protein: CVSKRGRTSMETQYF.

In its sample, this clonotype was seen many times. V usage is TRBV15 and J usage is TRBJ1-4; D is perhaps TRBD1 (6 bases). CDR1 is LNHNV and CDR2 is YYDKDF in the germline V gene (reference sequence). V was cut by 0 bases and J by 14 bases, with 22 bases left in between. This CDR3 is built from 16 residues. DNA for the CDR3: TGTGCCACCAGCAGAGATTTGGTACAGGGCGCGTCCATGCTGTTTTTT. Encoded protein: CATSRDLVQGASMLFF. Full variable domain (remainder filled in from reference TRBV15 and TRBJ1-4): DAMVIQNPRYQVTQFGKPVTLSCSQTLNHNVMYWYQQKSSQAPKLLFHYYDKDFNNEADTPDNFQSRRPNTSFCFLDIRSPGLGDTAMYLCATSRDLVQGASMLFFGSGTQLSVL.

This clonotype was observed many times. The V call is TRBV28, the J call TRBJ2-2; 8 positions agree with TRBD2. The CDR3 contains 18 residues. With 3 bases clipped from V and 5 bases from J, the junction kept 14 bases outside the gene matches. Germline V CDR1 and CDR2: MDHEN, SYDVKM. The CDR3 protein is CASSFRTLGPSGTGELFF. As DNA, the CDR3 is TGTGCCAGCAGTTTCCGGACCCTTGGGCCTAGCGGGACCGGGGAGCTGTTTTTT.

The chain employs TRBV2 and TRBJ2-3, with no clear D. The germline V gene encodes CDR1 SNHLY and CDR2 FYNNEI. CDR3 length equals 12 residues. V gave up 8 bases and J gave up 3 bases, with 9 bases separating them. CDR3 DNA: TGTGCCAGCGGTCCTGGGACAGATACGCAGTATTTT. Its translation: CASGPGTDTQYF.

This clonotype was observed at least ten times. CDR3 nucleotides: TGTGCCAGCAGTTCGACAAGCCGGGAGACCCAGTACTTC. Its translation: CASSSTSRETQYF. The chain uses TRBV12-3 or TRBV12-4 and TRBJ2-5; D gene uncertain. The CDR3 is made up of 13 amino acids. Trimming cost V 4 bases and J 5 bases, with 11 bases left between them.

In regard to this clonotype: Given a much more abundant clone one base away, this may be a read error. The chain employs TRBV27 and TRBJ2-7; D possibly corresponds to TRBD2 (6 bases). The CDR3 is made up of 16 amino acids. Germline-derived CDR1 and CDR2 are MNHEY and SMNVEV (reference sequence). Between the trimmed V and J ends, which lost 8 bases and 7 bases, there was a span of 27 bases. The DNA of the CDR3 is TGTGCCAGCCGTAACATAGGACTATATGGGTCCAATGAGCAGTACTTC. Its protein is CASRNIGLYGSNEQYF.

This clonotype showed up many times. This chain joins TRBV11-3 and TRBJ2-6; no definite D call. The CDR3 has 12 amino acids. V lost 8 bases and J 2 bases, leaving 4 bases between the germline ends. The germline CDR1 and CDR2 sequences are SGHNT and YENEEA. The CDR3 DNA is TGTGCCAGCGGCCCTGGGGCCAACGTCCTGACTTTC. Translation gives CASGPGANVLTF.